This T cell receptor beta chain was identified in a study of blood T cell repertoires in COVID-19. Background on the study: The origin of the acute and convalescent COVID-19 samples was the United States, Italy and Spain. Sources were T cells, B-cell-depleted T cells, or PBMCs; the material itself was cDNA or gDNA.

In the study's own analysis: Using reference gene primer amplification, nucleated cell counts were estimated. Using immunoSEQ multiplex PCR, the repertoire was profiled, and TCRdb retains in-frame clones only, with some absent. From that table come the V and J calls and clone size; the DNA was used to work out D and trimming. The sample contains under 150,000 clones, 88% of which appear only once. V shed 4 bases and J shed 1 base, with 16 bases lying between them. In germline, CDR1 is MNHEY, CDR2 SVGAGI. CDR3 size: 16 residues. Participants' own reports of clinical history determined their cohort assignment.

This chain uses TRBV6-5 with TRBJ1-1, with a possible D match to TRBD1 (6 bases). Material for sequencing was PBMCs or T cells enriched from blood (not recorded which). This TCR was sampled from a woman aged 25 to 45 with acute COVID-19. Here the CDR3 DNA reads TGTGCCAGCAGTTTCACCGCAGGGGACCCGAACACTGAAGCTTTCTTT. Amino acids: CASSFTAGDPNTEAFF.